One and the same sample provided the 10 T cell receptor beta chains below, sequenced in a study of blood T cell repertoires in COVID-19. The assay was immunoSEQ multiplex PCR, and TCRdb's table has in-frame clones only and misses some. Of 55,000 to 65,000 clones in the sample, nearly 80% were seen once. The sequenced sample was peripheral blood. These receptors were taken from a human donor in a cohort sampled during active COVID-19.

The V and J genes are TRBV2 and TRBJ1-3; maybe TRBD1 (5 bases). The germline V and J ends were trimmed by 9 bases and 1 base, with 13 bases remaining between them. CDR3 length: 14 residues. Germline assignment: CDR1 SNHLY and CDR2 FYNNEI. CDR3 nucleotides: TGTGCCAGTATAAGTTACAGGTCTGGAAACACCATATATTTT. The encoded protein is CASISYRSGNTIYF. The full variable domain, completed using reference TRBV2 and TRBJ1-3, is EPEVTQTPSHQVTQMGQEVILRCVPISNHLYFYWYRQILGQKVEFLVSFYNNEISEKSEIFDDQFSVERPDGSNFTLKIRSTKLEDSAMYFCASISYRSGNTIYFGEGSWLTVV.

The V call is TRBV4-1, the J call TRBJ1-1, with D uncertain. Germline lookup yields CDR1 MGHRA and CDR2 YSYEKL. This CDR3 region has 14 residues. The V and J ends lost 4 bases and 0 bases respectively, with 9 bases between them. In DNA form, the CDR3 reads TGCGCCAGCAGCCGAGGCATGATGAACACTGAAGCTTTCTTT. Its translation is CASSRGMMNTEAFF.

This chain joins TRBV5-1 and TRBJ2-7; possibly TRBD1 for D (6 bases). Germline V CDR1 and CDR2: SGHRS, YFSETQ. V was clipped by 4 bases and J by 0 bases, with 11 bases between them. The CDR3 has 14 amino acids. In DNA form, the CDR3 reads TGCGCCAGCAGCCCCCCCAGGGGCTCCTACGAGCAGTACTTC. Amino acid sequence: CASSPPRGSYEQYF.

The chain links TRBV3-1 (or the pseudogene TRBV3-2) to TRBJ2-1, with TRBD2 matching 9 bases. CDR3 size: 16 residues. The V and J ends lost 3 bases and 5 bases, in that order; junction bases with no gene match: 8. Germline V gives CDR1 LGHDT, CDR2 YNNKEL (reference sequence). CDR3: CASSHFLAGENNEQFF. DNA of the CDR3: TGTGCCAGCAGCCATTTTTTAGCGGGGGAGAACAATGAGCAGTTCTTC.

The V gene is TRBV7-8, the J gene TRBJ2-1; 14 bases line up with TRBD2. Germline assignment: CDR1 SGHVS and CDR2 FQNEAQ. The CDR3 length is 19 residues. With 1 base clipped from V and 4 bases from J, the junction kept 9 bases outside the gene matches. CDR3 residues: CASSLVKTSGRAGYNEQFF. The CDR3 DNA sequence: TGTGCCAGCAGCTTAGTGAAGACTAGCGGGAGGGCAGGATACAATGAGCAGTTCTTC.

The chain uses TRBV6-2 or TRBV6-3 and TRBJ1-6; 7 bases are a match to TRBD1. CDR3 length equals 13 residues. J lost 8 bases, V lost 5 bases, and 3 bases had no gene match. Germline loops: CDR1 MNHEY, CDR2 SVGEGT. CDR3 DNA: TGTGCCAGCAGTAACGACAGGGATTCACCCCTCCACTTT. It translates to CASSNDRDSPLHF.

The V call is TRBV7-9, the J call TRBJ1-2; a weak D match, TRBD1 (6 bases). Per the germline V gene, CDR1 is SEHNR and CDR2 is FQNEAQ (reference sequence). V lost 4 bases, J lost 7 bases, and 22 bases lay in between. The length of the CDR3 is 16 residues. CDR3 protein: CASSSGTGTSLGGYTF. CDR3 nucleotides: TGTGCCAGCAGCTCGGGAACAGGGACGTCGCTCGGTGGCTACACCTTC.

The V and J genes are TRBV19 and TRBJ1-1; the D gene is possibly TRBD1 (5 bases). The CDR3 is 15 amino acids. Germline loops: CDR1 LNHDA, CDR2 SQIVND (reference sequence). V lost 0 bases, J lost 4 bases, and 12 bases lay in between. CDR3 residues: CASSIEPGFTTEAFF. The DNA of the CDR3 is TGTGCCAGTAGTATAGAGCCAGGGTTTACCACTGAAGCTTTCTTT.

The J gene is TRBJ2-7, the V gene TRBV7-9; 11 positions match TRBD2. The CDR3 is made up of 12 amino acids. V shed 6 bases and J 6 bases; nucleotides not matched to a gene: 1. Looked up from germline, CDR1 is SEHNR and CDR2 is FQNEAQ (reference sequence). The CDR3 DNA follows: TGTGCCAGCAGACTAGCGGGAGTCGAGCAGTACTTC. Amino acids: CASRLAGVEQYF.

V and J are TRBV4-1 and TRBJ2-2; 7 nucleotides agree with TRBD2. The J segment lost 5 bases and the V segment lost 1 base, leaving 1 base of the junction unmatched. The germline gives CDR1 MGHRA, CDR2 YSYEKL. The CDR3 runs to 14 residues. CDR3 loop: CASSQGGGTGELFF. The CDR3 region has the DNA TGCGCCAGCAGCCAAGGGGGAGGGACCGGGGAGCTGTTTTTT.